The 4 T cell receptor beta chains listed next were all sequenced from one sample in a study of early T cells in non-severe SARS-CoV-2 infection. One entry per CDR3 protein results from TCRdb running MiXCR on the 5' RACE reads. Among around 50,000 distinct CDR3 sequences listed, roughly 6.8% were seen once. Sequencing was carried out using whole blood. Receptors originate from an adult who was a healthcare worker with PCR-confirmed SARS-CoV-2 infection or an uninfected control (not recorded which).

This clonotype was recorded a few times. The chain is built from TRBV27 and TRBJ1-2; no reliable D call. The CDR3 covers 14 residues. V lost 5 bases, J lost 7 bases, and 17 bases lay in between. CDR1 and CDR2 (germline): MNHEY, SMNVEV (reference sequence). This chain's CDR3 is CASSPSRGGFGYTF. The CDR3 DNA reads TGTGCCAGCAGTCCCAGCCGGGGAGGTTTTGGCTACACCTTC.

This clonotype was detected many times. The CDR3 region is CATADGDFSNQPQHF. The CDR3 region has the DNA TGTGCCACCGCGGACGGAGATTTTAGCAATCAGCCCCAGCATTTT. V usage is TRBV10-3 and J usage is TRBJ1-5, with D uncertain. Trimming took 10 bases from V and 0 from J, leaving 16 bases between them. Germline loops: CDR1 ENHRY, CDR2 SYGVKD. The CDR3 contains 15 residues.

This clonotype has ten or more counts. The chain joins TRBV6-1 to TRBJ2-3; D gene uncertain. Trimming left V 5 bases short and J 0 bases short, with 9 bases between. From germline, CDR1 is MNHNS and CDR2 SASEGT. This CDR3 comprises 14 residues. CDR3 protein: CASSPTTSTDTQYF. The DNA for the CDR3 is TGTGCCAGCAGTCCCACTACTAGCACAGATACGCAGTATTTT.

This clonotype was picked up many times. This chain links TRBV5-1 with TRBJ2-5; possible D gene TRBD2, 5 bases. The CDR3 is 14 amino acids. V gave up 1 base and J gave up 4 bases, with 11 bases separating them. From germline, CDR1 is SGHRS and CDR2 YFSETQ. CDR3: CASSLNGVIETQYF. In nucleotides, the CDR3 is TGCGCCAGCAGCTTGAACGGGGTTATAGAGACCCAGTACTTC. Full variable domain (missing parts from reference TRBV5-1 and TRBJ2-5): KAGVTQTPRYLIKTRGQQVTLSCSPISGHRSVSWYQQTPGQGLQFLFEYFSETQRNKGNFPGRFSGRQFSNSRSEMNVSTLELGDSALYLCASSLNGVIETQYFGPGTRLLVL.